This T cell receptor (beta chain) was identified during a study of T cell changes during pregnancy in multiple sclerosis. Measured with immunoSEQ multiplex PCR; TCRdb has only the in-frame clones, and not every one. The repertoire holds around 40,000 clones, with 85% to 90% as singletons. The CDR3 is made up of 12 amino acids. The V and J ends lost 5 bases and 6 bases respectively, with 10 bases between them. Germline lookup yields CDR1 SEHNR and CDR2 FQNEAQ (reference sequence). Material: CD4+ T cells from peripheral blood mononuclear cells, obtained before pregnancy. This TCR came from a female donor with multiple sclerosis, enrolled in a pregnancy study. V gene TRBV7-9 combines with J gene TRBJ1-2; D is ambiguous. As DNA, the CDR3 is TGTGCCAGCAGCCCCTCGGGGAATGGCTACACCTTC. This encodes CASSPSGNGYTF.